The table lists the clone carrying this T cell receptor (beta chain) with a few counts. No antigen is known for it. The sample originates from a study of T cell repertoires in ileal Crohn's disease. Study-wide background: M0 samples are biopsies from inflamed ileum in the resection specimen.

TCRdb's table, derived via immunoSEQ multiplex PCR, lists solely in-frame clones and lacks some. The table includes approximately 14,000 clones, roughly four fifths detected once. Study-wide points: Endoscopic recurrence occurred in every patient whose clonality exceeded 26.8%.

The time point is: inflamed ileum from the surgical specimen. This CDR3 has 15 residues. V gave up 3 bases and J gave up 10 bases, with 16 bases separating them. Germline CDR1 and CDR2: MRHNA and SNTAGT. This sequence originates from an adult with Crohn's disease. This chain links TRBV6-4 with TRBJ1-6; D is possibly TRBD1 (5 bases). Sequenced material: ileal tissue. DNA for the CDR3: TGTGCCAGCAGTGAAGTTCTGCAGGGAGGATCACCCCTCCACTTT. Protein sequence: CASSEVLQGGSPLHF.